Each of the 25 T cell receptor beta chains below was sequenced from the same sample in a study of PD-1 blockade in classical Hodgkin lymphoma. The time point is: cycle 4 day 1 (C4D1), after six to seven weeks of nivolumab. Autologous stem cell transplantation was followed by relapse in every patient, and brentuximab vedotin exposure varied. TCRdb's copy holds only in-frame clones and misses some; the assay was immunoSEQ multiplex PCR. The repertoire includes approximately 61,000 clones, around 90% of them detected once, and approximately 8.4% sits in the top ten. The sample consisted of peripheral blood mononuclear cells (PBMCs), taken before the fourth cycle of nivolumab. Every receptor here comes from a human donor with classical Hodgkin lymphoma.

CDR3 amino acids: CASSQPENTEAFF. CDR3 nucleotides: TGTGCCAGCAGCCAACCCGAGAACACTGAAGCTTTCTTT. V usage is TRBV14 and J usage is TRBJ1-1, with D unclear. The germline gives CDR1 SGHDN, CDR2 FVKESK. Trimming pared 2 bases from V and 1 base from J, leaving 5 bases between. This CDR3 has 13 residues. The whole variable domain, remainder taken from reference TRBV14 and TRBJ1-1, is EAGVTQFPSHSVIEKGQTVTLRCDPISGHDNLYWYRRVMGKEIKFLLHFVKESKQDESGMPNNRFLAERTGGTYSTLKVQPAELEDSGVYFCASSQPENTEAFFGQGTRLTVV.

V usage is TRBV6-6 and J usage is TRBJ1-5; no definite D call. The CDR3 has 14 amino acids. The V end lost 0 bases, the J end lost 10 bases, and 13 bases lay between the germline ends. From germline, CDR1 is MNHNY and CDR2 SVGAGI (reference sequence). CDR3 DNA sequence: TGTGCCAGCAGTTACTCGCGAGGTTCCCCTCCCCAGCATTTT. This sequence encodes CASSYSRGSPPQHF.

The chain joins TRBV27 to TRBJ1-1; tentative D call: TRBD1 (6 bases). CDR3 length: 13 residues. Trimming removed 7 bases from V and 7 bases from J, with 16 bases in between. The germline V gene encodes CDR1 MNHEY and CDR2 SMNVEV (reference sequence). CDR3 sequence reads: CASKGGANFEAFF. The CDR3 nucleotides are TGTGCCAGCAAGGGGGGGGCGAATTTTGAAGCTTTCTTT.

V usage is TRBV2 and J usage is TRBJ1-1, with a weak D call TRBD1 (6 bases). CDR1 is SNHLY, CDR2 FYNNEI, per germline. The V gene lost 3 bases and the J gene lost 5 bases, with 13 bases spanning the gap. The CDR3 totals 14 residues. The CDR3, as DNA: TGTGCCAGCAGTGATTCGGGGGCGGGGACTGAAGCTTTCTTT. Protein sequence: CASSDSGAGTEAFF.

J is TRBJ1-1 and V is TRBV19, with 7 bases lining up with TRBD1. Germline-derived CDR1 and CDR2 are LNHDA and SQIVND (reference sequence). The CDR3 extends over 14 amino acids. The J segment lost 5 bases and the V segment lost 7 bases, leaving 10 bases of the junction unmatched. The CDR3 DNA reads TGTGCCAGTACCAGATACAGGGGCTGGACTGAAGCTTTCTTT. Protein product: CASTRYRGWTEAFF.

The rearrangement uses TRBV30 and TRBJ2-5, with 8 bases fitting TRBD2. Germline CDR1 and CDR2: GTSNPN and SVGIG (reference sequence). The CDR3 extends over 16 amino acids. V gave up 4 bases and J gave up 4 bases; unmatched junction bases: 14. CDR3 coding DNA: TGTGCCTGGACCGGTCTGGGCTCCGGGACTAGAGAGACCCAGTACTTC. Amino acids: CAWTGLGSGTRETQYF.

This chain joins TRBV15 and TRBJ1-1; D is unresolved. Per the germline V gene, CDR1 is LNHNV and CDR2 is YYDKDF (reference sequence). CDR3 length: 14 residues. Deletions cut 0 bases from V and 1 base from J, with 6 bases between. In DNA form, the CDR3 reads TGTGCCACCAGCAGAGATAAGGGGAACACTGAAGCTTTCTTT. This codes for CATSRDKGNTEAFF.

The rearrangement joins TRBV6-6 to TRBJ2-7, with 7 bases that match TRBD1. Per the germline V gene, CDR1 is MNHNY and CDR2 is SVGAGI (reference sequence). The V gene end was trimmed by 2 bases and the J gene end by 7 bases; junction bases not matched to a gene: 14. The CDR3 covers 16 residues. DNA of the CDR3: TGTGCCAGCAGTTACACGCCGGGACAGACCTCTGGAGAGCAGTACTTC. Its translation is CASSYTPGQTSGEQYF.

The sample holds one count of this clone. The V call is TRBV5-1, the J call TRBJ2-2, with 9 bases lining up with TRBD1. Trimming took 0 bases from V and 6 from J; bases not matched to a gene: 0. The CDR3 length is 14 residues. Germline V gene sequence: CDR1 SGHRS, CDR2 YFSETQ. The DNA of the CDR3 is TGCGCCAGCAGCTTGGGACAGGGGGCCGGGGAGCTGTTTTTT. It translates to CASSLGQGAGELFF.

The CDR3 coding sequence is TGCGCCAGCAGCCAACACAGGGAGATCGAAATAAATCAGCCCCAGCATTTT. Translating gives CASSQHREIEINQPQHF. This sequence joins TRBV4-1 and TRBJ1-5; weak D call: TRBD1 (6 bases). Germline assignment: CDR1 MGHRA and CDR2 YSYEKL. The ends were cut back, 2 bases at V and 4 bases at J, with 18 bases in the middle. This CDR3 region has 17 residues.

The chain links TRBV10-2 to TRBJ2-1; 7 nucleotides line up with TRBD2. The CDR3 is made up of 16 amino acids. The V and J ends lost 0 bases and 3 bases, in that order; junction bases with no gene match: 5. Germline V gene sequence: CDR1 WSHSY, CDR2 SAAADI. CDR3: CASSESGRGFYNEQFF. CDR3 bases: TGCGCCAGCAGTGAGTCGGGGCGGGGGTTCTACAATGAGCAGTTCTTC.

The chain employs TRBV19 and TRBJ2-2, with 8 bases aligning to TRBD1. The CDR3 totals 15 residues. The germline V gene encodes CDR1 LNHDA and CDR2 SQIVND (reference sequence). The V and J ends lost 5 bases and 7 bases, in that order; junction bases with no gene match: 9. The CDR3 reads CASSPSQGAIGELFF. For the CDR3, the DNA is TGTGCCAGTAGTCCCAGTCAGGGGGCTATCGGGGAGCTGTTTTTT. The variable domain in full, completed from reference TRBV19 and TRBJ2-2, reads DGGITQSPKYLFRKEGQNVTLSCEQNLNHDAMYWYRQDPGQGLRLIYYSQIVNDFQKGDIAEGYSVSREKKESFPLTVTSAQKNPTAFYLCASSPSQGAIGELFFGEGSRLTVL.

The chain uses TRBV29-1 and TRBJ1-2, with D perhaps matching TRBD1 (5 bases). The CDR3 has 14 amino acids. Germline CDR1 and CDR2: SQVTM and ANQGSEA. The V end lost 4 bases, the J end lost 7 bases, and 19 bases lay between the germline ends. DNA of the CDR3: TGCAGCGTTGGTCGGGACTCACGGCAGTCTGGCTACACCTTC. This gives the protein CSVGRDSRQSGYTF.

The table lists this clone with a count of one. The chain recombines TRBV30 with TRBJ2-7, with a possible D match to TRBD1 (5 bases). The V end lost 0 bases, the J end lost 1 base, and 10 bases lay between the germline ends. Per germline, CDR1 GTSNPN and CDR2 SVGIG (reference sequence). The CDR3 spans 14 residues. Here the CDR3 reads CAWSVLPGSYEQYF. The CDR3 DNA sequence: TGTGCCTGGAGTGTACTGCCAGGGTCCTACGAGCAGTACTTC.

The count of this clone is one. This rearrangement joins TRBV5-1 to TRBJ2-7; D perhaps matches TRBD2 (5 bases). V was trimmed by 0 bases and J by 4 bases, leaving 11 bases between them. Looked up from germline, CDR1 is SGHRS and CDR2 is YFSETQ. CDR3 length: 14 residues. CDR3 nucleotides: TGCGCCAGCAGCTTGGTCGGCAGCGGATACGAGCAGTACTTC. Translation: CASSLVGSGYEQYF.

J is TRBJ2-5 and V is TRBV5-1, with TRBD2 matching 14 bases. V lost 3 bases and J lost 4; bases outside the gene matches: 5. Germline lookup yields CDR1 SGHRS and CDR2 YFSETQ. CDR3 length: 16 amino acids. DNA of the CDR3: TGCGCCAGCAGCTCGACTAGCGGGGGGGCGGGAGAGACCCAGTACTTC. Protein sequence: CASSSTSGGAGETQYF.

CDR3 nucleotides: TGTGCCAGCACCCCGACAGGGGATCCCCGGGAGACCCAGTACTTC. Amino acids: CASTPTGDPRETQYF. The chain employs TRBV9 and TRBJ2-5, with 8 positions matching TRBD1. The CDR3 sequence is 15 residues long. J gave up 5 bases and V 6 bases, and 12 bases lay outside the gene matches. Per the germline V gene, CDR1 is SGDLS and CDR2 is YYNGEE.

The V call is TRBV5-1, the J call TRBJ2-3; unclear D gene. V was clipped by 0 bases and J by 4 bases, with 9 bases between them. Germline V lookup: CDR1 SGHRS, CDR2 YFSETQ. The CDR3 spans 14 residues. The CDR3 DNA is TGCGCCAGCAGCTTGGGAACAGCCTCAGATACGCAGTATTTT. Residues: CASSLGTASDTQYF. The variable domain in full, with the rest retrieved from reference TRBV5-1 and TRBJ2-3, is KAGVTQTPRYLIKTRGQQVTLSCSPISGHRSVSWYQQTPGQGLQFLFEYFSETQRNKGNFPGRFSGRQFSNSRSEMNVSTLELGDSALYLCASSLGTASDTQYFGPGTRLTVL.

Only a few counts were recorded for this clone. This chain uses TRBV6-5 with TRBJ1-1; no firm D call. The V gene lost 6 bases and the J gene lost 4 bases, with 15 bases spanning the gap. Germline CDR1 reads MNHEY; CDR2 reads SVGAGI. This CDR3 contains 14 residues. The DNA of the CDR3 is TGTGCCAGCAGCACGGGTGCTGGCGGCACTGAAGCTTTCTTT. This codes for CASSTGAGGTEAFF.

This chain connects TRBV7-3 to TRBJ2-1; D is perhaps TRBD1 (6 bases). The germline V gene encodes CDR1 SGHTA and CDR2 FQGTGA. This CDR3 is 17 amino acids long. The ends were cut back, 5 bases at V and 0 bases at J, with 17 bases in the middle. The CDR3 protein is CASSNTAGTPSYNEQFF. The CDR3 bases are TGTGCCAGCAGCAACACGGCCGGGACACCCTCCTACAATGAGCAGTTCTTC.

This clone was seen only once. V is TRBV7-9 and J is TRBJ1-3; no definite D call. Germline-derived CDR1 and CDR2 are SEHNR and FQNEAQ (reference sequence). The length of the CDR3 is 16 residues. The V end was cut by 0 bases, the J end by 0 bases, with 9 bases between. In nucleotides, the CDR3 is TGTGCCAGCAGCTTAGCAGGAGGTGGCTCTGGAAACACCATATATTTT. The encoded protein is CASSLAGGGSGNTIYF. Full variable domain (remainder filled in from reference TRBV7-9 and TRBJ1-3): DTGVSQNPRHKITKRGQNVTFRCDPISEHNRLYWYRQTLGQGPEFLTYFQNEAQLEKSRLLSDRFSAERPKGSFSTLEIQRTEQGDSAMYLCASSLAGGGSGNTIYFGEGSWLTVV.

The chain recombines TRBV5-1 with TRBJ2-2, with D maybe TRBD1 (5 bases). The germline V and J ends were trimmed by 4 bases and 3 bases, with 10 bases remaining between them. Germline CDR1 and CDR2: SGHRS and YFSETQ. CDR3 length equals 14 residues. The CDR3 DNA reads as TGCGCCAGCAGCCTACAGGTGGACACCGGGGAGCTGTTTTTT. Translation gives CASSLQVDTGELFF.

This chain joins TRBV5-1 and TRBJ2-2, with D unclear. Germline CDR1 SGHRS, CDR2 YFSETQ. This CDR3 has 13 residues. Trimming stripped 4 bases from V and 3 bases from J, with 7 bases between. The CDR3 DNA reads TGCGCCAGCAGCAGCGCCTACACCGGGGAGCTGTTTTTT. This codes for CASSSAYTGELFF.

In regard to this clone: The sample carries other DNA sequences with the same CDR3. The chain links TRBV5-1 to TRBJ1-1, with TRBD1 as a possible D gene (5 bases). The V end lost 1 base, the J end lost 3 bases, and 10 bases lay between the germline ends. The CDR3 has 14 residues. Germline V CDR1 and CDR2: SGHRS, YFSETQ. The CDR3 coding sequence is TGCGCCAGCAGCTTGCAGGGAAGAGACACTGAAGCTTTCTTT. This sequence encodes CASSLQGRDTEAFF.

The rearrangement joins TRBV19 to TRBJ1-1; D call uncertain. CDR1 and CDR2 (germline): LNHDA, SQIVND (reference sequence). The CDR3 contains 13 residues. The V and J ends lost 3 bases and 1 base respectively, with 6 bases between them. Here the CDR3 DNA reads TGTGCCAGTAGTATTCAGGCGAACACTGAAGCTTTCTTT. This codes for CASSIQANTEAFF.